Described below is a single T cell receptor (beta chain) sequence and its context. CDR3 size: 13 residues. V shed 2 bases and J shed 5 bases, with 10 bases lying between them. Germline V gene data show CDR1 as MDHEN and CDR2 as SYDVKM. Per the original methods: Estimation of nucleated cell counts was performed using reference gene primer amplification. Assay: immunoSEQ multiplex PCR; the TCRdb copy retains only in-frame clones and omits some. V, J and clone size derive from that table, while D and trimming were established from the DNA sequence. The sample holds 91,000 or so clones, 85% to 90% seen once. These data originate in a study of blood T cell repertoires in COVID-19. For the study at large: T cells, B-cell-depleted T cells, or PBMCs supplied cDNA or gDNA.

Sequences were obtained from peripheral blood. The chain links TRBV28 to TRBJ2-7; maybe TRBD1 (6 bases). The receptor comes from a woman aged 55-69 years in a cohort sampled during active or convalescent COVID-19. For the CDR3, the DNA is TGTGCCAGCAGTTTAGGGGGCGCGAACGAGCAGTACTTC. Translated: CASSLGGANEQYF. Filled out from reference TRBV28 and TRBJ2-7, the complete variable domain reads DVKVTQSSRYLVKRTGEKVFLECVQDMDHENMFWYRQDPGLGLRLIYFSYDVKMKEKGDIPEGYSVSREKKERFSLILESASTNQTSMYLCASSLGGANEQYFGPGTRLTVT.